What follows are 22 T cell receptor beta chains derived from one specimen sequenced in a study of blood T cell repertoires in COVID-19. The data were produced by immunoSEQ multiplex PCR, yet TCRdb's version contains in-frame clones alone and is incomplete. This repertoire shows tens of thousands of clones, around 85% found once; its top ten account for just over 5.5%. Source material: peripheral blood. The receptors were sampled from a woman at least 80 years old with active or convalescent COVID-19.

The chain carries TRBV28 and TRBJ1-6; 7 bases fit TRBD1. This CDR3 region has 14 residues. The germline V gene encodes CDR1 MDHEN and CDR2 SYDVKM. The junction had 4 bases not matched to a gene; V was cut back by 5 bases and J by 6 bases. CDR3: CASSQDRSNSPLHF. In DNA, the CDR3 is TGTGCCAGCAGTCAGGACAGGTCTAATTCACCCCTCCACTTT.

V is TRBV4-2 and J is TRBJ2-2, with D tentatively TRBD1 (5 bases). With 2 bases removed from V and 5 bases from J, the gap between germline ends came to 6 bases. Per the germline V gene, CDR1 is LGHNA and CDR2 is YNFKEQ. CDR3 length: 13 residues. The CDR3 is CASSQQGTGELFF. CDR3 nucleotide sequence: TGTGCCAGCAGCCAACAGGGAACCGGGGAGCTGTTTTTT.

Only a few counts were recorded for this clone. The V and J genes are TRBV7-8 and TRBJ1-2; no firm D call. Germline CDR1 is SGHVS and CDR2 is FQNEAQ. V was pared by 1 base and J by 2 bases, with 11 bases between. This CDR3 is 15 amino acids long. As DNA, the CDR3 is TGTGCCAGCAGCTTAGGTCGGGGAACAAACTATGGCTACACCTTC. It yields the protein CASSLGRGTNYGYTF.

In DNA form, the CDR3 reads TGTGCCAGCAGCCTTGGGACATCCCACAACTATGGCTACACCTTC. Translation: CASSLGTSHNYGYTF. The chain links TRBV3-1 (or the pseudogene TRBV3-2) to TRBJ1-2; the D gene is possibly TRBD1 (6 bases). The germline V and J ends were trimmed by 4 bases and 2 bases, with 14 bases remaining between them. The CDR3 runs to 15 residues. In germline, CDR1 is LGHDT, CDR2 YNNKEL (reference sequence).

In DNA, the CDR3 is TGCGCCAGCAGCTCAGGGAGCGGGGGGGCCCGGTTTCGCGAGCAGTACTTC. This gives the protein CASSSGSGGARFREQYF. The chain combines TRBV5-1 with TRBJ2-7; 10 bases map to TRBD2. In germline, CDR1 is SGHRS, CDR2 YFSETQ. The CDR3 loop spans 17 amino acids. V shed 3 bases and J 6 bases; nucleotides not matched to a gene: 15.

This clone was counted once. The CDR3 DNA reads TGTGCCAGCAGCTTAGGTAGCGGGGCGGGGCAAGAGACCCAGTACTTC. Translating it yields CASSLGSGAGQETQYF. This rearrangement joins TRBV11-2 to TRBJ2-5; TRBD2 matches 8 bases. The V gene's germline CDR1 is SGHAT and CDR2 FQNNGV. The CDR3 consists of 16 residues. Unmatched junction bases numbered 6, after V lost 1 base and J lost 2 bases.

The chain has TRBV3-1 (or the pseudogene TRBV3-2) and TRBJ2-2, with a possible D match to TRBD1 (5 bases). This CDR3 contains 17 residues. The V gene lost 4 bases and the J gene lost 0 bases, with 15 bases spanning the gap. Germline V lookup: CDR1 LGHDT, CDR2 YNNKEL (reference sequence). CDR3 in amino acids: CASSPTRQIANTGELFF. The CDR3 DNA follows: TGTGCCAGCAGCCCCACCCGACAGATCGCGAACACCGGGGAGCTGTTTTTT.

This clone was detected only a few times. V gene TRBV7-2 combines with J gene TRBJ2-5, with 7 bases lining up with TRBD2. CDR1 and CDR2 (germline): SGHTA, FQGNSA. This CDR3 region has 16 residues. The V and J ends lost 2 bases and 2 bases, in that order; junction bases with no gene match: 8. This CDR3 reads CASSLTYLAVQETQYF. As DNA, the CDR3 is TGTGCCAGCAGCTTAACCTATCTAGCGGTTCAAGAGACCCAGTACTTC.

The rearrangement joins TRBV5-1 to TRBJ2-5; 7 bases agree with TRBD1. CDR3 size: 14 residues. J was trimmed by 6 bases and V by 0 bases; bases with no gene match: 5. From germline, CDR1 is SGHRS and CDR2 YFSETQ. CDR3 sequence reads: CASSLGTGWKTQYF. CDR3 DNA: TGCGCCAGCAGCTTGGGGACAGGATGGAAGACCCAGTACTTC. The variable domain in full, with the rest retrieved from reference TRBV5-1 and TRBJ2-5, is KAGVTQTPRYLIKTRGQQVTLSCSPISGHRSVSWYQQTPGQGLQFLFEYFSETQRNKGNFPGRFSGRQFSNSRSEMNVSTLELGDSALYLCASSLGTGWKTQYFGPGTRLLVL.

The V gene is TRBV5-8, the J gene TRBJ2-7, with 8 positions matching TRBD1. Germline V CDR1 and CDR2: SGHTS, YDEGEE. This CDR3 comprises 16 residues. V lost 3 bases to trimming and J lost 2 bases; unmatched junction nucleotides: 10. The CDR3 bases are TGTGCCAGCAGCTCTGGTAGGGGACAGGCCGCCTACGAGCAGTACTTC. Encoded protein: CASSSGRGQAAYEQYF.

The chain recombines TRBV6-5 with TRBJ2-7; TRBD1 aligns across 9 bases. The CDR3 length is 15 residues. From germline, CDR1 is MNHEY and CDR2 SVGAGI. The V gene end was trimmed by 6 bases and the J gene end by 2 bases; junction bases not matched to a gene: 8. The CDR3 DNA sequence: TGTGCCAGCAGCTATAGACAGGGGGGTACCTACGAGCAGTACTTC. Its translation: CASSYRQGGTYEQYF.

This clone appeared once. This chain uses TRBV7-3 with TRBJ2-2, with 8 bases aligning to TRBD2. With 1 base clipped from V and 7 bases from J, the junction kept 8 bases outside the gene matches. This CDR3 comprises 16 residues. Germline loops: CDR1 SGHTA, CDR2 FQGTGA. The CDR3: CASSLRGLGSGGELFF. Written as DNA, the CDR3 is TGTGCCAGCAGCTTAAGGGGACTAGGATCAGGCGGGGAGCTGTTTTTT.

The genes are TRBV5-1 and TRBJ1-4; tentative D call: TRBD1 (6 bases). Trimming stripped 4 bases from V and 1 base from J, with 11 bases between. There are 15 residues in the CDR3. Germline V lookup: CDR1 SGHRS, CDR2 YFSETQ. The CDR3 sequence: CASSPQQGTNEKLFF. In DNA, the CDR3 is TGCGCCAGCAGCCCCCAACAGGGAACTAATGAAAAACTGTTTTTT.

This clone was counted once. This chain uses TRBV4-3 with TRBJ1-2, with 8 bases fitting TRBD1. The CDR3 loop spans 16 amino acids. V was clipped by 2 bases and J by 4 bases; unmatched bases: 9. Germline V lookup: CDR1 LGHNA, CDR2 YSLEER. CDR3 nucleotides: TGCGCCAGCAGCCAAACCGCAGGGGGCCCGATCTATGGCTACACCTTC. This encodes CASSQTAGGPIYGYTF.

This clone has a handful of counts. The V and J genes are TRBV12-3 or TRBV12-4 and TRBJ1-6, with no clear D. This CDR3 spans 12 amino acids. Trimming left V 3 bases short and J 9 bases short, with 6 bases between. The CDR3 DNA reads as TGTGCCAGCAGTTTCAGTTCTTCACCCCTCCACTTT. It is translated as CASSFSSSPLHF.

The rearrangement links TRBV30 to TRBJ2-1; D uncertain. CDR3 length equals 14 residues. Trimming cost V 1 base and J 6 bases, with 13 bases left between them. Germline CDR1 and CDR2: GTSNPN and SVGIG (reference sequence). CDR3 coding DNA: TGTGCCTGGAGTGGATATGTTTTAGCCAATGAGCAGTTCTTC. As protein: CAWSGYVLANEQFF.

The chain carries TRBV18 and TRBJ1-3; a weak D match, TRBD1 (5 bases). Germline values: CDR1 KGHSH, CDR2 LQKENI. There are 15 residues in the CDR3. V was shortened by 2 bases and J by 0 bases, with 8 bases between the two germline ends. The CDR3 region is CASSPTRDSGNTIYF. CDR3 nucleotides: TGTGCCAGCTCACCAACCAGGGACTCTGGAAACACCATATATTTT.

On this clone itself: Other DNA sequences in the same sample also yield this CDR3. The rearrangement joins TRBV18 to TRBJ1-2; a possible D gene is TRBD1 (6 bases). This CDR3 spans 16 amino acids. V lost 3 bases and J lost 2, with 16 bases in between. Germline CDR1 and CDR2: KGHSH and LQKENI. CDR3 protein: CASSPFPPGQNYGYTF. In nucleotides, the CDR3 is TGTGCCAGCTCACCCTTCCCCCCCGGACAGAACTATGGCTACACCTTC.

This clone has only a few counts. This chain's CDR3 is CASSWTVGTGNEQYF. The CDR3 nucleotides read TGTGCCAGCAGCTGGACCGTCGGGACAGGGAACGAGCAGTACTTC. The chain has TRBV13 and TRBJ2-7, with 9 bases matching TRBD1. V dropped 4 bases and J dropped 5; count of bases not matched to a gene: 9. Per the germline V gene, CDR1 is PRHDT and CDR2 is FYEKMQ (reference sequence). This CDR3 has 15 amino acids.

The chain is built from TRBV9 and TRBJ1-1; D is perhaps TRBD1 (5 bases). This CDR3 contains 14 residues. The V end lost 1 base, the J end lost 10 bases, and 17 bases lay between the germline ends. CDR1 SGDLS and CDR2 YYNGEE come from the germline V gene. The CDR3 nucleotides are TGTGCCAGCAGCGTATCGGACACCCCTCCCGGAGCTTTCTTT. Amino acid sequence: CASSVSDTPPGAFF.

V gene TRBV7-8 combines with J gene TRBJ1-1; D remains ambiguous. Deletions cut 2 bases from V and 4 bases from J, with 11 bases between. Germline values: CDR1 SGHVS, CDR2 FQNEAQ. The CDR3 is 14 residues long. As DNA, the CDR3 is TGTGCCAGCAGCTTAAAGAGAGAGGGCACTGAAGCTTTCTTT. Encoded protein: CASSLKREGTEAFF.

This clone was observed once. This sequence joins TRBV7-6 and TRBJ2-5, with 8 positions matching TRBD2. V lost 0 bases and J lost 7; bases outside the gene matches: 13. This CDR3 has 17 amino acids. Germline values: CDR1 SGHVS, CDR2 FNYEAQ. The CDR3 DNA follows: TGTGCCAGCAGCTTAGCGACAGCGGGGGATCTTCGGGGGACCCAGTACTTC. This codes for CASSLATAGDLRGTQYF.